This T cell receptor beta chain came from a study of monozygotic twins with inflammatory bowel disease. Each donor supplied less than 3 ml of blood. The CDR3 has 14 amino acids. Per the germline V gene, CDR1 is KGHDR and CDR2 is SFDVKD. TCRdb processed the 5' RACE reads again and assigns one entry to each CDR3 protein, with no DNA. The sample totals 400,000 to 500,000 distinct CDR3 sequences. Sequences were obtained from blood. The sequence derives from a human donor with ulcerative colitis or Crohn's disease, or a healthy co-twin of an affected twin (not recorded which). The chain is built from TRBV24-1 and TRBJ2-7; TCRdb indicates TRBD1, and absent DNA this call remains unverified. CDR3 residues: CATSETGRPNEQYF.